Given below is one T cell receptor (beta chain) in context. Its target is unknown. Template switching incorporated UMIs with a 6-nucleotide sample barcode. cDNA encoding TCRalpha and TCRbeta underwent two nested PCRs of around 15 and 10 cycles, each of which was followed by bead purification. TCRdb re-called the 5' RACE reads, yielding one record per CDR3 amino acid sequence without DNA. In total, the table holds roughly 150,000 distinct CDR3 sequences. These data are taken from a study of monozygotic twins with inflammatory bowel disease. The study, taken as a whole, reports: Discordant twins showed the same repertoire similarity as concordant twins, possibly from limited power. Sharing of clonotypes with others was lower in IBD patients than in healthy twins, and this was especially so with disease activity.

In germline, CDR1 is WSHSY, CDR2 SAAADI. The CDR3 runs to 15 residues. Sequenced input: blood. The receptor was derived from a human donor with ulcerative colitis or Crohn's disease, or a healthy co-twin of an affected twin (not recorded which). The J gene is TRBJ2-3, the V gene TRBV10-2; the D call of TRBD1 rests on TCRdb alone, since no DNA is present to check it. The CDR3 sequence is CASIHKGEITDTQYF.